This entry is about one T cell receptor beta chain. Its specificity is unknown. Different DNA sequences within this sample yield the same CDR3. These data originate in a study of cytomegalovirus exposure and HLA in healthy donors. About the research overall: In an earlier analysis, some 110 million unique TCR beta sequences were found from about 179 million T cells. Whole-study results and caveats: A later analysis showed HLA-associated TCR beta chains outstripping equally common others in clonal expansion. Many donors shared some public TCRs, even though most TCR sequences were rare. Exclusion as indistinguishable affected some V segments, including TRBV6-2 and TRBV6-3.

Primers: 60 Vbeta forward and 13 Jbeta reverse. Produced via immunoSEQ multiplex PCR; TCRdb's table is partial and in-frame only. The table lists approximately 120,000 clones, over 60% of them singletons. CDR3 length: 12 residues. Trimming left V 2 bases short and J 4 bases short, with 6 bases between. Per germline, CDR1 SGHRS and CDR2 YFSETQ. The receptor was isolated from a woman in her thirties or forties in good health and CMV-seropositive. The sequencing sample was made of PBMCs. The chain uses TRBV5-1 and TRBJ1-1; the D is unclear. CDR3 DNA sequence: TGCGCCAGCAGCTTAAGAGGCACTGAAGCTTTCTTT. This codes for CASSLRGTEAFF.